This T cell receptor (beta chain) was profiled in a study of blood T cell repertoires in COVID-19. Background on the study: Spain, Italy and the United States supplied samples that represented acute and convalescent COVID-19. T cells, B-cell-depleted T cells, or PBMCs supplied cDNA or gDNA.

Authors' data handling: Amplification with reference gene primers provided the estimates of nucleated cell counts. Libraries were prepared by immunoSEQ multiplex PCR; TCRdb keeps only in-frame clonotypes and omits some of them. From that table come the V and J calls and clone size; the DNA was used to work out D and trimming. The data show under 200,000 clones, with 80% to 85% seen just once and about 2.7% held by the top ten. From germline, CDR1 is MNHEY and CDR2 SVGAGI. V dropped 8 bases and J dropped 1 base, with 9 bases sitting between them. The CDR3 runs to 12 residues. This clone has more than one count but fewer than ten.

The origin of this receptor is a human donor with acute or convalescent COVID-19. The donor label of this sample is uncertain. Sample: peripheral blood. The J gene is TRBJ2-7, the V gene TRBV6-5, with a possible D match to TRBD2 (5 bases). The CDR3 sequence is CASSGLSYEQYF. CDR3 nucleotide sequence: TGTGCCAGCTCAGGACTTTCCTACGAGCAGTACTTC.